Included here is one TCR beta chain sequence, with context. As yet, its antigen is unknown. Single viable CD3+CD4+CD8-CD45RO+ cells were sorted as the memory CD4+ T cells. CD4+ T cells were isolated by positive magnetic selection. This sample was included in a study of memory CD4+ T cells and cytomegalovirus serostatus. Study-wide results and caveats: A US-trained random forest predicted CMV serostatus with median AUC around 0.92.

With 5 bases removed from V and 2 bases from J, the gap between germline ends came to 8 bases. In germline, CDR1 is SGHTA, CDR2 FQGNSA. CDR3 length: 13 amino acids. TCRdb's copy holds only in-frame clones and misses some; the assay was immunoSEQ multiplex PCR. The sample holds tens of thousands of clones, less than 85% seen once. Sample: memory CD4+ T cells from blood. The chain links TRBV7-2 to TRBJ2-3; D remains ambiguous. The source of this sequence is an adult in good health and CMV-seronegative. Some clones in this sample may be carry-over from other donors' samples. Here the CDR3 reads CASSPRYTDTQYF. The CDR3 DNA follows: TGTGCCAGCAGCCCCCGGTACACAGATACGCAGTATTTT.